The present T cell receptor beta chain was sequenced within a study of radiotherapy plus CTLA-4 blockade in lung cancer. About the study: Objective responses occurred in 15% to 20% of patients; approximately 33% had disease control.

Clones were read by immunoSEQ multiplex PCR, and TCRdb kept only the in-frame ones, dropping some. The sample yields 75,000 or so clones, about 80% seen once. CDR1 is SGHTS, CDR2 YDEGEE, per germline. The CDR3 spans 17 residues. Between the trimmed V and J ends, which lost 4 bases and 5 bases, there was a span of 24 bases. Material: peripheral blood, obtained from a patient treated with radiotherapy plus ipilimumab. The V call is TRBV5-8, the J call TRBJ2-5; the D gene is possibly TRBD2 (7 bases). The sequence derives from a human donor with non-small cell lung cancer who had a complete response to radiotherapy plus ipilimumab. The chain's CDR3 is CASSPWGGQSSSETQYF. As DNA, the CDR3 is TGTGCCAGCAGCCCATGGGGGGGGCAGTCGTCTTCCGAGACCCAGTACTTC.